One sample yielded the 26 T cell receptor beta chains listed below, sequenced in a study of blood T cells in healthy people across ages. The use of a sample-barcoded 5' primer and a J-beta primer mix characterized a second PCR of roughly 6 to 11 cycles. TCRdb itself ran the 5' RACE reads through MiXCR, one entry per CDR3 protein. Of 1.5 million to 2 million distinct CDR3 sequences listed, 28% are singletons. The sequenced material came from blood. All receptors come from a young woman in good health.

The chain combines TRBV25-1 with TRBJ1-6; TRBD1 matches at 7 bases. With V trimmed by 9 bases and J by 10 bases, 9 bases remained unmatched. Germline values: CDR1 MGHDK, CDR2 SYGVNS. The length of the CDR3 is 13 residues. The CDR3 protein is CASGKTGRSPLHF. DNA of the CDR3: TGTGCCAGTGGGAAGACAGGGAGATCACCCCTCCACTTT.

This rearrangement joins TRBV6-5 to TRBJ2-1, with a possible D match to TRBD2 (6 bases). This CDR3 spans 15 amino acids. Germline V lookup: CDR1 MNHEY, CDR2 SVGAGI. Trimming took 6 bases from V and 10 from J, leaving 22 bases between them. The CDR3 bases are TGTGCCAGCAGCGCACGGGACTCTCCGTTGGGGGAGCAGTTCTTC. Translated: CASSARDSPLGEQFF.

This clonotype was seen many times. The rearrangement uses TRBV6-6 and TRBJ2-7; 10 bases are a match to TRBD1. The CDR3 runs 14 residues. From germline, CDR1 is MNHNY and CDR2 SVGAGI (reference sequence). V was clipped by 8 bases and J by 1 base; unmatched bases: 5. The CDR3 reads CASRPGQGSYEQYF. The CDR3 nucleotides are TGTGCCAGCCGCCCGGGACAGGGGTCCTACGAGCAGTACTTC.

Remarks on this clonotype: A read error may produce the germline difference seen at one junction end. The chain carries TRBV12-3 or TRBV12-4 and TRBJ1-5; perhaps TRBD1 as D (5 bases). The CDR3 consists of 15 residues. The CDR3: CASSWGVGSNRPQHF. CDR3 DNA sequence: TGTGCCAGCAGTTGGGGGGTTGGGAGCAATCGGCCCCAGCATTTT.

This clonotype occurred once. Given a much more abundant clone one base away, this may be a read error. The chain is built from TRBV20-1 and TRBJ2-5; TRBD2 matches at 7 bases. With V trimmed by 5 bases and J by 11 bases, 14 bases remained unmatched. The CDR3 consists of 13 residues. The germline V gene encodes CDR1 DFQATT and CDR2 SNEGSKA (reference sequence). This CDR3 is CSALALSGNEQYF. Written as DNA, the CDR3 is TGCAGTGCTCTGGCGCTGAGCGGGAATGAGCAGTACTTC.

In its sample, this clonotype was seen a few times. V is TRBV29-1 and J is TRBJ2-7, with D possibly TRBD1 on 6 matching bases. The CDR3 is 12 residues long. Per the germline V gene, CDR1 is SQVTM and CDR2 is ANQGSEA. Trimming removed 7 bases at V and 7 bases at J, with 17 bases between. CDR3 residues: CSARLQGWEQYF. For the CDR3, the DNA is TGCAGCGCACGATTACAGGGCTGGGAGCAGTACTTC.

This clonotype was seen a handful of times. A clone one base away is much larger, so this may be a read error. The rearrangement joins TRBV15 to TRBJ2-3; TRBD1 might be the D (5 bases). Per the germline V gene, CDR1 is LNHNV and CDR2 is YYDKDF (reference sequence). The CDR3 length is 13 residues. The CDR3 protein is CATSRASTGTQYF. The CDR3 DNA reads TGTGCCACCAGCAGAGCCTCCACAGGTACGCAGTATTTT.

The chain employs TRBV7-3 and TRBJ2-3, with D unresolved. Germline CDR1 SGHTA, CDR2 FQGTGA. V was pared by 2 bases and J by 5 bases, with 8 bases between. The CDR3 covers 13 residues. CDR3 DNA: TGTGCCAGCAGCTTAGGACCTCAAGATACGCAGTATTTT. Protein product: CASSLGPQDTQYF.

The chain combines TRBV18 with TRBJ1-5, with D uncertain. CDR1 and CDR2 (germline): KGHSH, LQKENI. This CDR3 spans 14 amino acids. V was trimmed by 6 bases and J by 5 bases, leaving 14 bases between them. The CDR3 sequence is CASSELKDYQPQHF. The CDR3 DNA reads TGTGCCAGCTCCGAGTTGAAGGATTATCAGCCCCAGCATTTT.

The rearrangement joins TRBV6-4 to TRBJ2-5; possible D gene TRBD2, 5 bases. The ends were cut back, 2 bases at V and 5 bases at J, with 18 bases in the middle. This CDR3 comprises 16 residues. CDR1 and CDR2 (germline): MRHNA, SNTAGT. The CDR3 DNA reads as TGTGCCAGCAGTGACGTGCGCAGCGGAACCGACGAGACCCAGTACTTC. Residues: CASSDVRSGTDETQYF.

This clonotype came up a few times. The genes are TRBV7-9 and TRBJ1-2; 7 bases are shared with TRBD1. Germline V lookup: CDR1 SEHNR, CDR2 FQNEAQ (reference sequence). The trim removed 7 bases at V and 6 bases at J, leaving 5 bases unmatched. This CDR3 is 12 amino acids long. In DNA, the CDR3 is TGTGCCAGCAAAGGCACAGGGGATGGCTACACCTTC. Amino acid sequence: CASKGTGDGYTF.

In its sample, this clonotype was seen a few times. This chain joins TRBV12-3 or TRBV12-4 and TRBJ1-5; no clear D gene. The CDR3 spans 15 residues. Trimming stripped 4 bases from V and 3 bases from J, with 13 bases between. CDR3: CASSSLGDTNQPQHF. The CDR3 coding sequence is TGTGCCAGCAGTTCTCTCGGGGATACCAATCAGCCCCAGCATTTT.

The chain joins TRBV5-1 to TRBJ1-1; perhaps TRBD1 as D (6 bases). Germline CDR1 reads SGHRS; CDR2 reads YFSETQ. The CDR3 runs to 15 residues. The V end was cut by 6 bases, the J end by 4 bases, with 19 bases between. The CDR3 DNA follows: TGCGCCAGCAACCCCGGGACACGCCTGCGCACTGAAGCTTTCTTT. Protein sequence: CASNPGTRLRTEAFF.

The table lists this clonotype with many counts. The V and J genes are TRBV12-3 or TRBV12-4 and TRBJ2-7, with 8 nucleotides matching TRBD1. Trimming at V came to 3 bases and at J to 1 base, leaving 14 bases not matched to a gene. The CDR3 is 18 residues long. CDR3 region: CASSFHPSARDRSYEQYF. CDR3 in DNA: TGTGCCAGCAGTTTTCACCCCTCTGCCCGGGACAGGTCCTACGAGCAGTACTTC.

There are a few counts of this clonotype. This sequence joins TRBV29-1 and TRBJ2-3, with a tentative D call TRBD2 (5 bases). The CDR3 is made up of 19 amino acids. The germline V and J ends were trimmed by 1 base and 5 bases, with 28 bases remaining between them. Germline CDR1 is SQVTM and CDR2 is ANQGSEA. Here the CDR3 reads CSVEAGGFRISPILDTQYF. The CDR3 bases are TGCAGCGTTGAAGCAGGCGGGTTTAGGATCTCCCCCATCCTAGATACGCAGTATTTT.

The chain uses TRBV2 and TRBJ1-5; D is uncertain. Germline V gives CDR1 SNHLY, CDR2 FYNNEI. This CDR3 is built from 15 residues. Trimming took 0 bases from V and 6 from J, leaving 12 bases between them. The DNA for the CDR3 is TGTGCCAGCAGTGAAGCGCTTGGGCCCATTCAGCCCCAGCATTTT. Amino acid sequence: CASSEALGPIQPQHF.

This clonotype came up many times. The rearrangement joins TRBV6-6 to TRBJ2-7, with 11 bases aligning to TRBD1. Germline CDR1 reads MNHNY; CDR2 reads SVGAGI (reference sequence). J gave up 3 bases and V 6 bases, and 7 bases lay outside the gene matches. The CDR3 totals 15 residues. CDR3 in amino acids: CASRQGQGAFYEQYF. The DNA of the CDR3 is TGTGCCAGCAGACAAGGACAGGGGGCTTTCTACGAGCAGTACTTC.

The V gene is TRBV10-3, the J gene TRBJ2-3; 9 bases line up with TRBD1. CDR3 size: 16 residues. The germline gives CDR1 ENHRY, CDR2 SYGVKD. The V and J ends lost 3 bases and 1 base, in that order; junction bases with no gene match: 5. This chain's CDR3 is CAISDWGQGGTDTQYF. The CDR3, as DNA: TGTGCCATCAGTGATTGGGGACAGGGAGGCACAGATACGCAGTATTTT.

The chain recombines TRBV3-1 with TRBJ1-2; D is unclear. Trimming removed 1 base at V and 6 bases at J, with 9 bases between. Germline-derived CDR1 and CDR2 are LGHDT and YNNKEL (reference sequence). This CDR3 has 13 residues. The CDR3 is CASSQGRKDGYTF. CDR3 DNA sequence: TGTGCCAGCAGCCAAGGAAGGAAGGATGGCTACACCTTC.

This chain connects TRBV2 to TRBJ1-2, with no clear D. Germline V gene lookup returns CDR1 SNHLY and CDR2 FYNNEI. The CDR3 consists of 13 residues. Trimming took off 1 base at V and 6 bases at J, with 9 bases between the two ends. CDR3: CASSEEQFHGYTF. The CDR3 DNA is TGTGCCAGCAGTGAAGAACAGTTCCATGGCTACACCTTC.

The chain has TRBV13 and TRBJ2-2; TRBD2 aligns across 10 bases. The CDR3 length is 16 residues. Trimming took 5 bases from V and 4 from J; bases not matched to a gene: 7. Germline V CDR1 and CDR2: PRHDT, FYEKMQ (reference sequence). The CDR3 DNA is TGTGCCAGCAGCACCGCTAGCGGGAGCGGCACCGGGGAGCTGTTTTTT. Amino acids: CASSTASGSGTGELFF.

This clonotype was seen more than once but under ten times. CDR3 DNA: TGCGCCAGCAGCCAAGATGTGGCGGGGGGGGAGACCCAGTACTTC. Translated, it gives CASSQDVAGGETQYF. The chain recombines TRBV4-1 with TRBJ2-5; 9 bases line up with TRBD2. From germline, CDR1 is MGHRA and CDR2 YSYEKL. This CDR3 spans 15 amino acids. Losses at the gene ends were 0 bases for V and 5 bases for J; bases not matched to a gene: 4.

This clonotype was detected only a few times. J is TRBJ2-1 and V is TRBV20-1; tentative D call: TRBD1 (5 bases). The V and J ends lost 7 bases and 9 bases respectively, with 13 bases between them. CDR1 and CDR2 from the germline V gene are DFQATT and SNEGSKA (reference sequence). The CDR3 is 11 residues long. CDR3: CSVPGATEQFF. Written as DNA, the CDR3 is TGCAGTGTCCCTGGGGCTACTGAGCAGTTCTTC.

V gene TRBV24-1 combines with J gene TRBJ2-3; D is undetermined. The CDR3 is 13 amino acids. Germline V lookup: CDR1 KGHDR, CDR2 SFDVKD. Deletions cut 9 bases from V and 5 bases from J, with 14 bases between. The CDR3 DNA follows: TGTGCCACCTCCCCGGGCCGCGAAGATACGCAGTATTTT. As protein: CATSPGREDTQYF.

Worth noting for this clonotype: The junction differs from germline at one of its ends, possibly a read error. The V call is TRBV20-1, the J call TRBJ2-6; D remains ambiguous. Germline V gene data show CDR1 as DFQATT and CDR2 as SNEGSKA (reference sequence). The CDR3 contains 14 residues. The CDR3 DNA follows: TGCAGTGCTAGAATCAGCTCTGGGACCAACGTCCTGACTTTC. Its translation is CSARISSGTNVLTF.

This clonotype was seen at least ten times. This rearrangement joins TRBV4-3 to TRBJ2-7, with D possibly being TRBD2 (6 bases). Deletions cut 2 bases from V and 2 bases from J, with 10 bases between. CDR1 and CDR2 (germline): LGHNA, YSLEER. The CDR3 sequence is 14 residues long. CDR3 residues: CASSQWAGTYEQYF. The CDR3 DNA is TGCGCCAGCAGCCAATGGGCGGGAACCTACGAGCAGTACTTC.